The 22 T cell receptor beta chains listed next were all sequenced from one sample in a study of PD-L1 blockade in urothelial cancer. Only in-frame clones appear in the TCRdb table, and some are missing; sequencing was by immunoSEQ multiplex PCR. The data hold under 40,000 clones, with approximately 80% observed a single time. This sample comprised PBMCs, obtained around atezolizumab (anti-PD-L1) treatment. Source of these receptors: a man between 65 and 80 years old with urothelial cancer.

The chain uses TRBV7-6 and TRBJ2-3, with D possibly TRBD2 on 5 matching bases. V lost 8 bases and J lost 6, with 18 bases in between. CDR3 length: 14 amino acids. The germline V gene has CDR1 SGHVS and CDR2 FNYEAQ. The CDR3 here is CASGRRSEGDTQYF. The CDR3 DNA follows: TGTGCCAGCGGCAGAAGGTCTGAGGGCGATACGCAGTATTTT.

This CDR3 reads CASSPWTTSGRVYEQYF. The DNA for the CDR3 is TGTGCCAGCAGCCCGTGGACCACTAGCGGGAGGGTTTACGAGCAGTACTTC. The chain is built from TRBV7-9 and TRBJ2-7; TRBD2 aligns across 13 bases. CDR1 and CDR2 from the germline V gene are SEHNR and FQNEAQ (reference sequence). Trimming cost V 5 bases and J 4 bases; bases outside gene matches: 11. This CDR3 is 17 amino acids long.

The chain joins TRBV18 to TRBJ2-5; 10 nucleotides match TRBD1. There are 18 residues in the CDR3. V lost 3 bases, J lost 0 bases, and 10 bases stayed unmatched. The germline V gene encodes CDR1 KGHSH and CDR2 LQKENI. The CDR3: CASSPPGPGTGDQETQYF. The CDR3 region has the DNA TGTGCCAGCTCACCTCCAGGTCCCGGGACAGGGGACCAAGAGACCCAGTACTTC.

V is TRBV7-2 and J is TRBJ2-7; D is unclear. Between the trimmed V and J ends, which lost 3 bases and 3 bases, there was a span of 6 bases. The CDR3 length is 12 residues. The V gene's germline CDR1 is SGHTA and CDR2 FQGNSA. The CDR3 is CASSFTGYEQYF. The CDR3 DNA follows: TGTGCCAGCAGCTTTACGGGCTACGAGCAGTACTTC.

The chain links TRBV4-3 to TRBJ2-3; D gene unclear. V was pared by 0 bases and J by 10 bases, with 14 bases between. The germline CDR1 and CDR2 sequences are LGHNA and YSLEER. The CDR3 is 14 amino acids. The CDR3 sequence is CASSQDRGSVAQYF. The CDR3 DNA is TGCGCCAGCAGCCAAGATCGCGGTTCGGTAGCGCAGTATTTT.

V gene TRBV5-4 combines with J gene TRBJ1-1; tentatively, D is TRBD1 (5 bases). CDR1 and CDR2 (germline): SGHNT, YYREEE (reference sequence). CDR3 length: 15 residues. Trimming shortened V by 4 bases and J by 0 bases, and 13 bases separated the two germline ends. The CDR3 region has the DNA TGTGCCAGCAGCCTTATGACAGTAATGAACACTGAAGCTTTCTTT. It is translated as CASSLMTVMNTEAFF.

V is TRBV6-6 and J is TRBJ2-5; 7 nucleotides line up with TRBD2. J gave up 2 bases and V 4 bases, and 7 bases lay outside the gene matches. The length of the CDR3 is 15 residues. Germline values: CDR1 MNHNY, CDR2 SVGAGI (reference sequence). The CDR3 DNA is TGTGCCAGCAGTTTCGGCTCGGGGGGTCAAGAGACCCAGTACTTC. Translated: CASSFGSGGQETQYF.

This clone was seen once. The chain's CDR3 is CASRPTGTTEAFF. The CDR3 coding sequence is TGTGCCAGCCGACCGACAGGAACTACTGAAGCTTTCTTT. The chain uses TRBV25-1 and TRBJ1-1; TRBD1 might be the D (6 bases). Germline loops: CDR1 MGHDK, CDR2 SYGVNS. Trimming shortened V by 8 bases and J by 5 bases, and 15 bases separated the two germline ends. CDR3 length: 13 residues.

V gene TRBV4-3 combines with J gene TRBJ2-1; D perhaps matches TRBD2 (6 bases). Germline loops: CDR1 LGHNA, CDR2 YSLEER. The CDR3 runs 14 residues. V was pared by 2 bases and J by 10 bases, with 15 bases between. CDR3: CASSQLQPSVEQFF. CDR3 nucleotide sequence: TGCGCCAGCAGCCAACTGCAACCTAGCGTGGAGCAGTTCTTC.

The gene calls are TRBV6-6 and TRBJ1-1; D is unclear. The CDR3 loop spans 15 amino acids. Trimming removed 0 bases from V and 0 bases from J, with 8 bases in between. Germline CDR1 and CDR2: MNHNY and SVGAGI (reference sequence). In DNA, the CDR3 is TGTGCCAGCAGTTACTCACAGCTCATGAACACTGAAGCTTTCTTT. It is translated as CASSYSQLMNTEAFF.

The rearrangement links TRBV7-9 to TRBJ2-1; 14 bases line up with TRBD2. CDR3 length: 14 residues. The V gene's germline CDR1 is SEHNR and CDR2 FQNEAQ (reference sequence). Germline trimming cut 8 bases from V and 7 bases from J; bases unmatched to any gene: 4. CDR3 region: CASGTSGSANEQFF. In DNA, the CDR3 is TGTGCCAGCGGGACTAGCGGGAGCGCGAATGAGCAGTTCTTC.

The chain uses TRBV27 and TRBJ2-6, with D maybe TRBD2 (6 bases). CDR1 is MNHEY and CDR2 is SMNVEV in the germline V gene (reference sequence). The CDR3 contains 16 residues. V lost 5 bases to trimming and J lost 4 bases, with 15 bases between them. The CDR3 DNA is TGTGCCAGCAGTGTACGTTCGGGGGTGGGGGCCAACGTCCTGACTTTC. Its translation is CASSVRSGVGANVLTF.

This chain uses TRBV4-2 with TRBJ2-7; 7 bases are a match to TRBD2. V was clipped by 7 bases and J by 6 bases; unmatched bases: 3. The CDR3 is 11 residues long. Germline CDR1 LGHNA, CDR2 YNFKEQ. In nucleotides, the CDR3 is TGTGCCAGCACCGGACTAGGCGAGCAGTACTTC. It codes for CASTGLGEQYF.

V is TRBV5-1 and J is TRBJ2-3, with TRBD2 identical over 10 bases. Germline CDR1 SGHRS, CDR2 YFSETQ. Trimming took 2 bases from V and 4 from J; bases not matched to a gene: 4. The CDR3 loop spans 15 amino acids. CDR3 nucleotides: TGCGCCAGCAGCTTCACTAGCGGGAACCCAGATACGCAGTATTTT. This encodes CASSFTSGNPDTQYF.

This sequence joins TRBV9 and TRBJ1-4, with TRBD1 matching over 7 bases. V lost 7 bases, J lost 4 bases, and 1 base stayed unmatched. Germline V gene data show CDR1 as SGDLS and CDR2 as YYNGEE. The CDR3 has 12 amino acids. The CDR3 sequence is CASGTVNEKLFF. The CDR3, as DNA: TGTGCCAGCGGGACAGTTAATGAAAAACTGTTTTTT.

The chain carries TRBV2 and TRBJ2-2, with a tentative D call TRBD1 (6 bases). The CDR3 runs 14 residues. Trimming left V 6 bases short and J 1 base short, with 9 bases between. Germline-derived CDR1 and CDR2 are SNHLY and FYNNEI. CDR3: CASRDRENTGELFF. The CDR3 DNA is TGTGCCAGCAGGGACAGAGAGAACACCGGGGAGCTGTTTTTT.

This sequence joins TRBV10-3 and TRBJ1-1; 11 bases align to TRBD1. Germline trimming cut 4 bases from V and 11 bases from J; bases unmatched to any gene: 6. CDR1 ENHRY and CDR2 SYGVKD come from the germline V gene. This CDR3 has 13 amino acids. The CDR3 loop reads CAISVGQGAVAFF. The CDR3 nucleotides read TGTGCCATCAGTGTTGGACAGGGGGCAGTTGCTTTCTTT.

The CDR3 nucleotides read TGTGCCAGCAGTTACGAGACAAACACCGGGGAGCTGTTTTTT. Translation gives CASSYETNTGELFF. The chain uses TRBV6-5 and TRBJ2-2, with D uncertain. The germline gives CDR1 MNHEY, CDR2 SVGAGI. The CDR3 totals 14 residues. Between the trimmed V and J ends, which lost 2 bases and 2 bases, there was a span of 6 bases.

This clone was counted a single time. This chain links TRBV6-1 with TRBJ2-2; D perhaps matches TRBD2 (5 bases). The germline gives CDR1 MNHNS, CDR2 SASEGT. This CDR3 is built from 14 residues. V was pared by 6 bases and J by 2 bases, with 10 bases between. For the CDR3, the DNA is TGTGCCAGCAGCATAGAGGGAAACACCGGGGAGCTGTTTTTT. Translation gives CASSIEGNTGELFF.

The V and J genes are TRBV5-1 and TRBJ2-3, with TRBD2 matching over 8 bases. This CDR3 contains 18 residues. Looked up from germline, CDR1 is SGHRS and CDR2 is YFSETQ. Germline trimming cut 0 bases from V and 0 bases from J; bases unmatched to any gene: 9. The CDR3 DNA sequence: TGCGCCAGCAGCTTGGAGGGCGGCGGGAGGACTAGCACAGATACGCAGTATTTT. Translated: CASSLEGGGRTSTDTQYF.

The CDR3 is CASRPVGLAIYVGQFF. CDR3 coding DNA: TGTGCCAGCAGACCTGTGGGACTAGCTATATATGTGGGGCAGTTCTTC. The J gene is TRBJ2-1, the V gene TRBV27, with TRBD2 identical over 9 bases. CDR1 is MNHEY and CDR2 is SMNVEV in the germline V gene (reference sequence). The CDR3 consists of 16 residues. J gave up 12 bases and V 6 bases, and 18 bases lay outside the gene matches.

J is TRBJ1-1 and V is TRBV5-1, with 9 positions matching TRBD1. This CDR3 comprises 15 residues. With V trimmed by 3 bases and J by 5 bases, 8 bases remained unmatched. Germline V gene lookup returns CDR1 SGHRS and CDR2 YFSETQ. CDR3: CASSSRTGVGTEAFF. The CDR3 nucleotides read TGCGCCAGCAGCTCGCGGACAGGGGTGGGAACTGAAGCTTTCTTT.